The sequence of this TCR beta chain was determined in a study of blood T cell repertoires in COVID-19. In germline, CDR1 is MDHEN, CDR2 SYDVKM. The CDR3 is 15 amino acids. The V and J ends lost 8 bases and 0 bases respectively, with 14 bases between them. Measured with immunoSEQ multiplex PCR; TCRdb has only the in-frame clones, and not every one. Of fewer than 200,000 clones in the sample, around four fifths were seen once. Sequenced input: PBMCs or T cells enriched from blood (not recorded which). The receptor was derived from a woman aged 50 to 65 in a cohort exposed to, infected with or recovered from COVID-19 (not recorded which). V gene TRBV28 combines with J gene TRBJ1-5; tentative D call: TRBD1 (6 bases). The chain's CDR3 is CASSRTGNSNQPQHF. DNA of the CDR3: TGTGCCAGCTCTCGAACAGGGAATAGCAATCAGCCCCAGCATTTT.